This entry lists 17 T cell receptor beta chains sequenced from one sample in a study of blood T cell repertoires in COVID-19. Profiled with immunoSEQ multiplex PCR; TCRdb holds only in-frame clones, not every one. The repertoire includes hundreds of thousands of clones, around 87% of them detected once, and around 2% sits in the top ten. Sequencing was carried out using PBMCs or T cells enriched from blood (not recorded which). These receptors all stem from a middle-aged man in a cohort exposed to, infected with or recovered from COVID-19 (not recorded which).

V and J are TRBV7-2 and TRBJ2-1; maybe TRBD1 (6 bases). The CDR3 spans 15 residues. CDR1 is SGHTA, CDR2 FQGNSA, per germline. Trimming pared 5 bases from V and 0 bases from J, leaving 11 bases between. CDR3 loop: CASSEDRGSYNEQFF. In nucleotides, the CDR3 is TGTGCCAGCAGCGAGGACAGAGGCTCCTACAATGAGCAGTTCTTC.

The genes are TRBV7-9 and TRBJ2-1; TRBD2 matches at 11 bases. The V segment lost 4 bases and the J segment 7 bases; nucleotides outside the gene matches: 6. CDR3 size: 15 residues. In germline, CDR1 is SEHNR, CDR2 FQNEAQ (reference sequence). The chain's CDR3 is CASSSTSGSRNEQFF. In nucleotides, the CDR3 is TGTGCCAGCAGCTCAACTAGCGGGAGTAGGAATGAGCAGTTCTTC.

The chain carries TRBV6-5 and TRBJ1-2, with 8 positions matching TRBD1. This CDR3 comprises 14 residues. CDR1 is MNHEY and CDR2 is SVGAGI in the germline V gene. The trim removed 10 bases at V and 7 bases at J, leaving 14 bases unmatched. The CDR3 nucleotides are TGTGCCACCTTAATCGACAGGGGAGCTACTGGCTACACCTTC. This sequence encodes CATLIDRGATGYTF.

The chain carries TRBV3-1 (or the pseudogene TRBV3-2) and TRBJ1-2, with D possibly matching TRBD1 (5 bases). Trimming cost V 1 base and J 1 base, with 10 bases left between them. Germline CDR1 is LGHDT and CDR2 is YNNKEL (reference sequence). This CDR3 is built from 15 residues. CDR3 residues: CASSQGSGNNYGYTF. The DNA for the CDR3 is TGTGCCAGCAGCCAAGGGTCAGGGAATAACTATGGCTACACCTTC.

The chain couples TRBV29-1 to TRBJ2-7; 12 nucleotides agree with TRBD2. J gave up 0 bases and V 1 base, and 7 bases lay outside the gene matches. This CDR3 region has 17 residues. The germline V gene has CDR1 SQVTM and CDR2 ANQGSEA. CDR3 nucleotide sequence: TGCAGCGTTGAAGGGACTAGCGGGGTTGGGAGCTCCTACGAGCAGTACTTC. Protein: CSVEGTSGVGSSYEQYF.

V gene TRBV27 combines with J gene TRBJ2-7, with D perhaps TRBD2 (6 bases). With 5 bases removed from V and 2 bases from J, the gap between germline ends came to 16 bases. The CDR3 length is 15 residues. The germline V gene encodes CDR1 MNHEY and CDR2 SMNVEV (reference sequence). The CDR3 protein is CASSPFGGSTYEQYF. In DNA, the CDR3 is TGTGCCAGCAGTCCGTTCGGGGGTTCTACCTACGAGCAGTACTTC.

The chain has TRBV6-5 and TRBJ1-2; 7 bases fit TRBD1. Germline values: CDR1 MNHEY, CDR2 SVGAGI. V dropped 7 bases and J dropped 4; count of bases not matched to a gene: 12. The CDR3 consists of 15 residues. CDR3 sequence reads: CASTLAGGGSYGYTF. The CDR3 DNA reads as TGTGCCAGCACCCTGGCGGGAGGGGGCAGCTATGGCTACACCTTC.

The CDR3 coding sequence is TGTGCCAGTAGTGCCCACAGGGGAGGCCCCTACGAGCAGTACTTC. Translating gives CASSAHRGGPYEQYF. This sequence joins TRBV19 and TRBJ2-7; possibly TRBD1 for D (7 bases). V was clipped by 5 bases and J by 2 bases, with 16 bases between them. CDR3 length: 15 residues. CDR1 is LNHDA and CDR2 is SQIVND in the germline V gene (reference sequence).

The CDR3 region is CAWSLSAGYGYTF. DNA for the CDR3: TGTGCCTGGAGTTTGTCCGCAGGCTATGGCTACACCTTC. The chain employs TRBV30 and TRBJ1-2; D is unresolved. Trimming took off 2 bases at V and 4 bases at J, with 11 bases between the two ends. This CDR3 has 13 residues. CDR1 is GTSNPN and CDR2 is SVGIG in the germline V gene (reference sequence).

The V gene is TRBV11-2, the J gene TRBJ2-2, with 8 bases that match TRBD2. Trimming took 2 bases from V and 0 from J; bases not matched to a gene: 8. This CDR3 comprises 18 residues. Germline CDR1 and CDR2: SGHAT and FQNNGV. The CDR3 loop reads CASSLNGREGTNTGELFF. CDR3 nucleotides: TGTGCCAGCAGCTTAAACGGGAGGGAGGGAACGAACACCGGGGAGCTGTTTTTT.

This chain joins TRBV7-2 and TRBJ2-1; D ambiguous. The CDR3 has 16 amino acids. CDR1 and CDR2 from the germline V gene are SGHTA and FQGNSA. Trimming left V 3 bases short and J 1 base short, with 13 bases between. Here the CDR3 reads CASSFSVLPSYNEQFF. The CDR3 bases are TGTGCCAGCAGCTTTTCAGTTTTACCGTCCTACAATGAGCAGTTCTTC. Complete variable domain (other parts from reference TRBV7-2 and TRBJ2-1): GAGVSQSPSNKVTEKGKDVELRCDPISGHTALYWYRQSLGQGLEFLIYFQGNSAPDKSGLPSDRFSAERTGGSVSTLTIQRTQQEDSAVYLCASSFSVLPSYNEQFFGPGTRLTVL.

J is TRBJ2-5 and V is TRBV10-3, with 7 bases fitting TRBD1. V shed 0 bases and J 4 bases; nucleotides not matched to a gene: 2. Germline V gene lookup returns CDR1 ENHRY and CDR2 SYGVKD. The CDR3 loop spans 14 amino acids. CDR3 in DNA: TGTGCCATCAGTGAGTCCACAGGGGTAGAGACCCAGTACTTC. Translating gives CAISESTGVETQYF.

The V gene is TRBV5-1, the J gene TRBJ2-1; TRBD2 aligns across 11 bases. This CDR3 comprises 16 residues. Germline loops: CDR1 SGHRS, CDR2 YFSETQ. V gave up 4 bases and J gave up 6 bases; unmatched junction bases: 9. In DNA, the CDR3 is TGCGCCAGCAGCCCTATAGCGGGAGGGCCGGGCAATGAGCAGTTCTTC. This translates into CASSPIAGGPGNEQFF.

The chain is built from TRBV30 and TRBJ1-5; 7 bases are a match to TRBD1. J was trimmed by 6 bases and V by 2 bases; bases with no gene match: 7. CDR1 is GTSNPN, CDR2 SVGIG, per germline (reference sequence). The CDR3 consists of 14 residues. The CDR3 DNA reads as TGTGCCTGGAGTCTAGGACAGGATCCTCAGCCCCAGCATTTT. This gives the protein CAWSLGQDPQPQHF.

The rearrangement joins TRBV11-2 to TRBJ2-7; D not certain. The CDR3 consists of 15 residues. CDR1 is SGHAT, CDR2 FQNNGV, per germline. Deletions cut 1 base from V and 5 bases from J, with 15 bases between. This CDR3 is CASSLAVAGIHEQYF. In DNA, the CDR3 is TGTGCCAGCAGCTTAGCGGTCGCAGGAATCCACGAGCAGTACTTC. Supplemented by reference TRBV11-2 and TRBJ2-7, the full variable domain reads EAGVAQSPRYKIIEKRQSVAFWCNPISGHATLYWYQQILGQGPKLLIQFQNNGVVDDSQLPKDRFSAERLKGVDSTLKIQPAKLEDSAVYLCASSLAVAGIHEQYFGPGTRLTVT.

The CDR3: CASQTRQGYSTDTQYF. CDR3 coding DNA: TGCGCCAGCCAAACACGACAGGGATATAGCACAGATACGCAGTATTTT. The chain links TRBV5-1 to TRBJ2-3; 7 bases align to TRBD1. Trimming at V came to 7 bases and at J to 0 bases, leaving 11 bases not matched to a gene. Germline assignment: CDR1 SGHRS and CDR2 YFSETQ. The CDR3 is made up of 16 amino acids.

This sequence joins TRBV5-6 and TRBJ1-3, with D possibly TRBD1 on 6 matching bases. V lost 4 bases and J lost 2, with 10 bases in between. The CDR3 is 14 residues long. CDR1 SGHDT and CDR2 YYEEEE come from the germline V gene. The CDR3 is CASSLTGPGNTIYF. CDR3 DNA sequence: TGTGCCAGCAGCCTTACAGGGCCTGGAAACACCATATATTTT.